This TCR beta chain came from a study of T cell clones after liver transplantation. Study-wide context: Three of eight recipients were HCV-positive; others had non-autoimmune, non-viral indications. Draws occurred before transplant, before withdrawal, and after complete or failed withdrawal. Regarding the study as a whole: Rather than being deleted, graft donor-reactive T cells may have moved into the graft.

Profiled with immunoSEQ multiplex PCR; TCRdb holds only in-frame clones, not every one. The sample yields 40,000 to 65,000 clones, roughly 83% seen once. Turning to this clone: Its antigen is as yet unknown.

Trimming stripped 5 bases from V and 0 bases from J, with 9 bases between. The CDR3 has 14 residues. Germline CDR1 SGHTA, CDR2 FQGNSA. The sequence was obtained from a human donor who received a liver transplant. The gene calls are TRBV7-2 and TRBJ2-3, with D unclear. Sequencing was performed on CD4+ T cells from blood, taken before liver transplant. The CDR3 region is CASSHAPSTDTQYF. CDR3 coding DNA: TGTGCCAGCAGCCACGCCCCTAGCACAGATACGCAGTATTTT. Drawing the rest from reference TRBV7-2 and TRBJ2-3, the complete variable domain is GAGVSQSPSNKVTEKGKDVELRCDPISGHTALYWYRQSLGQGLEFLIYFQGNSAPDKSGLPSDRFSAERTGGSVSTLTIQRTQQEDSAVYLCASSHAPSTDTQYFGPGTRLTVL.